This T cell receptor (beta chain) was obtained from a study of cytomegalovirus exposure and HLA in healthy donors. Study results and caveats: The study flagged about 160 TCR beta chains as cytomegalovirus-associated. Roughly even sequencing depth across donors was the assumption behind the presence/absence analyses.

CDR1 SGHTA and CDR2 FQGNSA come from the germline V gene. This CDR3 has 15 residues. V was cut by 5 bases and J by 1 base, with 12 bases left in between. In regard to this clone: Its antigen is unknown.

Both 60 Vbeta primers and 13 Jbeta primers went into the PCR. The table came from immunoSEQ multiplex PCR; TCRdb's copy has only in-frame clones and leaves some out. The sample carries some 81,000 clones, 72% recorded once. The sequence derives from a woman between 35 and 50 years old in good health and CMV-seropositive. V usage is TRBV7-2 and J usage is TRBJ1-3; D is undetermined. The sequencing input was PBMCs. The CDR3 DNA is TGTGCCAGCAGCCCTACCGATCAATCTGGAAACACCATATATTTT. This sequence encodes CASSPTDQSGNTIYF.